One and the same sample provided the 9 T cell receptor beta chains below, sequenced in a study of T cells in Graves' hyperthyroidism and ophthalmopathy. Authors of the study amplified TCR beta CDR3 regions from RNA transcripts. The primer set for the first-round RT-PCR of the TCR CDR3 was HTBI. TCRdb reprocessed the multiplex PCR reads via MiXCR and lists one record per CDR3 protein. The data show about 520,000 distinct CDR3 sequences, around 24% seen once. Material: blood. The receptors were sampled from a woman in her twenties or thirties with Graves' ophthalmopathy.

This clonotype was detected many times. The rearrangement links TRBV5-1 to TRBJ2-7; 13 positions match TRBD2. Germline loops: CDR1 SGHRS, CDR2 YFSETQ. This CDR3 has 15 amino acids. V was pared by 6 bases and J by 4 bases, with 7 bases of the junction left unmatched. The CDR3 DNA sequence: TGCGCCAGCACCCGGGGACTAGCGGGAAGGTACGAGCAGTACTTC. This gives the protein CASTRGLAGRYEQYF.

This clonotype was counted at least ten times. This rearrangement joins TRBV28 to TRBJ1-5; the D gene is possibly TRBD1 (6 bases). Trimming shortened V by 6 bases and J by 2 bases, and 17 bases separated the two germline ends. The CDR3 spans 16 residues. Germline V gives CDR1 MDHEN, CDR2 SYDVKM. CDR3: CASSWTTGNGNQPQHF. CDR3 DNA: TGTGCCAGCAGCTGGACTACAGGGAATGGCAATCAGCCCCAGCATTTT.

This clonotype was seen only a few times. The rearrangement joins TRBV15 to TRBJ2-7; maybe TRBD1 (6 bases). Trimming stripped 2 bases from V and 3 bases from J, with 8 bases between. This CDR3 comprises 13 residues. Germline loops: CDR1 LNHNV, CDR2 YYDKDF (reference sequence). The CDR3 nucleotides read TGTGCCACCAGCAGAAAACAGGGCTACGAGCAGTACTTC. As protein: CATSRKQGYEQYF. Looking up the rest from reference TRBV15 and TRBJ2-7 gives the full variable domain: DAMVIQNPRYQVTQFGKPVTLSCSQTLNHNVMYWYQQKSSQAPKLLFHYYDKDFNNEADTPDNFQSRRPNTSFCFLDIRSPGLGDTAMYLCATSRKQGYEQYFGPGTRLTVT.

This clonotype was detected ten times or more. The chain is built from TRBV7-8 and TRBJ1-1; maybe TRBD1 (6 bases). The germline CDR1 and CDR2 sequences are SGHVS and FQNEAQ. This CDR3 has 16 residues. Deletions cut 5 bases from V and 6 bases from J, with 22 bases between. The CDR3 sequence is CASSRERGPPWPEAFF. The CDR3 DNA is TGTGCCAGCAGCAGGGAACGGGGGCCCCCTTGGCCTGAAGCTTTCTTT.

The chain recombines TRBV20-1 with TRBJ2-7; D gene unclear. CDR1 and CDR2 (germline): DFQATT, SNEGSKA (reference sequence). This CDR3 spans 11 amino acids. Trimming removed 5 bases at V and 5 bases at J, with 10 bases between. The CDR3 DNA reads as TGCAGTGCTGACGGAGCCAACGAGCAGTACTTC. Protein product: CSADGANEQYF.

This clonotype was observed a few times. The rearrangement links TRBV27 to TRBJ1-1, with D unclear. Germline values: CDR1 MNHEY, CDR2 SMNVEV (reference sequence). With 5 bases removed from V and 8 bases from J, the gap between germline ends came to 18 bases. This CDR3 region has 14 residues. CDR3 amino acids: CASSPLVREAEAFF. The DNA for the CDR3 is TGTGCCAGCAGTCCCCTGGTTAGAGAGGCGGAAGCTTTCTTT.

As for this clonotype: A read error is likely, as this CDR3 ends without the conserved phenylalanine or tryptophan. The DNA is left out, because the CDR3 cannot be placed on it with certainty; the CDR3 is given as TCRdb lists it. This chain links TRBV19 with TRBJ1-1. Including both end residues, the CDR3 is 17 amino acids long. CDR1 LNHDA and CDR2 SQIVND come from the germline V gene (reference sequence). CDR3 protein: CASSIDWFARLNTEACY.

V gene TRBV20-1 combines with J gene TRBJ2-3, with 9 nucleotides matching TRBD1. Per germline, CDR1 DFQATT and CDR2 SNEGSKA (reference sequence). The CDR3 covers 16 residues. V lost 0 bases and J lost 4; bases outside the gene matches: 8. Here the CDR3 reads CSAREPGTGLADTQYF. The CDR3 coding sequence is TGCAGTGCTAGAGAACCCGGGACAGGGTTGGCAGATACGCAGTATTTT.

The table lists this clonotype with a few counts. This chain uses TRBV5-1 with TRBJ2-2; 9 bases map to TRBD1. CDR3 length: 17 residues. Trimming removed 4 bases from V and 4 bases from J; junction bases left unmatched: 11. Looked up from germline, CDR1 is SGHRS and CDR2 is YFSETQ. Here the CDR3 DNA reads TGCGCCAGCAGCGTCCTTACAGGGGGCGCGAGCACCGGGGAGCTGTTTTTT. Its translation is CASSVLTGGASTGELFF.